The source of this T cell receptor beta chain is a study of response to subunit inactivated influenza vaccine. Study results and limitations: The authors proposed limited new T cell recruitment per seasonal influenza vaccination.

This clonotype appeared many times. What it binds is unknown. TCRdb ran MiXCR on the RT-PCR reads and lists one entry per CDR3 protein. The sample lists about 520,000 distinct CDR3 sequences; 6.5% to 8% were seen once. The CDR3 runs 14 residues. Looked up from germline, CDR1 is ENHRY and CDR2 is SYGVKD. V was cut by 5 bases and J by 0 bases, with 5 bases left in between. The clonotype originates from a man aged 50 to 69 who received an inactivated influenza vaccine. The rearrangement joins TRBV10-3 to TRBJ2-6; no clear D gene. The sequencing used PBMCs from blood, collected roughly 24 months after vaccination. The CDR3: CAISPSSGANVLTF. In DNA form, the CDR3 reads TGTGCCATCAGTCCCTCCTCTGGGGCCAACGTCCTGACTTTC.